Here is one T cell receptor (beta chain) with its context. The antigen is not known. Each TCR transcript was tagged with a 10-nucleotide random UMI during 5'RACE. Sequencing runs each yielded over 170 million TCR-beta sequences from 15-18 subjects. TCRdb fed the 5' RACE reads into MiXCR, producing one record per CDR3 protein. The sample contains roughly 19,000 distinct CDR3 sequences, 6% to 8.5% of which appear only once. V was cut by 2 bases and J by 10 bases, with 12 bases left in between. This CDR3 region has 12 residues. From germline, CDR1 is MNHEY and CDR2 SVGAGI. These data are taken from a study of neurological immune-mediated disorders. Sorted libraries were derived from some 1 million CD4+ or CD8+ T cells. General study results and limits: Private repertoires in all groups were suggested by the finding that expanded clones across subjects shared no CDR3 amino acid sequences.

Sequencing was done on a sample of CD8+ T cells from blood. The V and J genes are TRBV6-5 and TRBJ2-7; tentatively, D is TRBD1 (6 bases). This sequence was found in a woman in her 30s with HTLV-1-associated myelopathy (HAM/TSP). The CDR3 coding sequence is TGTGCCAGCAGTTACGCCGAGGGGGTTCAGTACTTC. This gives the protein CASSYAEGVQYF.